These 29 T cell receptor beta chains were sequenced from one sample in a study of T cell repertoires in cytomegalovirus infection. TCRdb redid the calling of the reads with MiXCR, one entry per CDR3 protein. Altogether about 440,000 distinct CDR3 sequences are present, about 33% being singletons, with the ten largest covering around 13%. Specimen: PBMCs. The source is a human donor in good health (CMV status not recorded). Some clones in this sample may be carry-over from other donors' samples.

CDR3 nucleotide sequence: TGTGCCAGCAGTTTAGCCGGGGCAGCTGCCTACGAGCAGTACTTC. It translates to CASSLAGAAAYEQYF. The chain uses TRBV12-3 or TRBV12-4 and TRBJ2-7; the D call may be TRBD1 or TRBD2 (5 bases each). CDR3 length equals 15 residues. V shed 0 bases and J shed 2 bases, with 11 bases lying between them.

This clonotype was observed a single time. The V gene is TRBV2, the J gene TRBJ2-7; 7 bases line up with TRBD1. The V gene end was trimmed by 1 base and the J gene end by 2 bases; junction bases not matched to a gene: 14. The CDR3 is 18 amino acids. The germline CDR1 and CDR2 sequences are SNHLY and FYNNEI. The CDR3 region is CASSEERAPWDRTYEQYF. The CDR3 nucleotides are TGTGCCAGCAGTGAAGAACGCGCCCCCTGGGACAGAACCTACGAGCAGTACTTC.

With respect to this clonotype: A single base separates this from a much larger clone, so it may be a read error. Since the CDR3 does not end with the conserved phenylalanine or tryptophan, this likely comes from a read error. The DNA of the CDR3 is TGTGCCAGCAGTATCCCCCCCGTATTCTACAATGAGCAGTTCTTA. It is translated as CASSIPPVFYNEQFL. This rearrangement joins TRBV27 to TRBJ2-1; D not certain. With 5 bases removed from V and 3 bases from J, the gap between germline ends came to 14 bases. CDR3 length equals 15 residues. Germline loops: CDR1 MNHEY, CDR2 SMNVEV (reference sequence).

This clonotype occurred a few times. The rearrangement uses TRBV7-2 and TRBJ2-5; 11 bases are a match to TRBD2. The ends lost 1 base at V and 4 bases at J; junction bases unmatched: 11. Looked up from germline, CDR1 is SGHTA and CDR2 is FQGNSA. This CDR3 has 18 residues. CDR3 nucleotide sequence: TGTGCCAGCAGCTTAGGAAGATTAGCGGGGGGGCCTGGAGAGACCCAGTACTTC. Translation: CASSLGRLAGGPGETQYF.

The chain employs TRBV4-1 and TRBJ2-3; 9 nucleotides line up with TRBD2. The V gene's germline CDR1 is MGHRA and CDR2 YSYEKL. The trim removed 1 base at V and 4 bases at J, leaving 9 bases unmatched. The CDR3 length is 17 residues. The CDR3: CASSQGSIAGAADTQYF. CDR3 coding DNA: TGCGCCAGCAGCCAAGGTTCGATAGCGGGGGCGGCAGATACGCAGTATTTT.

This clonotype was picked up a small number of times. The CDR3 DNA follows: TGTGCCAGCAGCCCGGGACAGGGTCAAGAGACCCAGTACTTC. Its translation is CASSPGQGQETQYF. J is TRBJ2-5 and V is TRBV12-3 or TRBV12-4, with TRBD1 matching 9 bases. The CDR3 has 14 amino acids. After removal of 6 bases from V and 2 bases from J, the junction contained 4 bases not matched to a gene.

The V and J genes are TRBV20-1 and TRBJ2-4, with 7 bases matching TRBD1. Germline V lookup: CDR1 DFQATT, CDR2 SNEGSKA (reference sequence). V shed 2 bases and J 0 bases; nucleotides not matched to a gene: 13. The CDR3 is 18 amino acids. The CDR3: CSARTDREEGLAKNIQYF. The CDR3 DNA is TGCAGTGCTAGAACCGACAGGGAAGAGGGGCTAGCCAAAAACATTCAGTACTTC.

This clonotype was seen more than once but under ten times. This chain links TRBV5-6 with TRBJ1-6; tentatively, D is TRBD1 (6 bases). The germline gives CDR1 SGHDT, CDR2 YYEEEE. V was trimmed by 2 bases and J by 13 bases, leaving 16 bases between them. The CDR3 spans 14 residues. CDR3 nucleotide sequence: TGTGCCAGCAGCTTTGGTCAGGGGAGTGGTCCCCTCCACTTT. Translated: CASSFGQGSGPLHF.

This clonotype appeared a few times. The chain's CDR3 is CASNTITGFVAFF. The CDR3 DNA sequence: TGTGCCAGCAATACAATCACAGGGTTCGTGGCTTTCTTT. The chain joins TRBV2 to TRBJ1-1; possible D gene TRBD1, 6 bases. This CDR3 spans 13 amino acids. V was trimmed by 7 bases and J by 11 bases, leaving 20 bases between them. The germline V gene encodes CDR1 SNHLY and CDR2 FYNNEI.

The chain links TRBV27 to TRBJ2-7, with 9 bases that match TRBD1. V shed 6 bases and J 5 bases; nucleotides not matched to a gene: 8. Germline-derived CDR1 and CDR2 are MNHEY and SMNVEV (reference sequence). This CDR3 comprises 14 residues. The CDR3 DNA is TGTGCCAGCAGCGCCGGGACAGGGTTAAACGAGCAGTACTTC. Translated: CASSAGTGLNEQYF.

The rearrangement joins TRBV5-1 to TRBJ2-3, with D possibly being TRBD1 (5 bases). The germline CDR1 and CDR2 sequences are SGHRS and YFSETQ. This CDR3 has 14 amino acids. Trimming stripped 4 bases from V and 6 bases from J, with 15 bases between. As DNA, the CDR3 is TGCGCCAGCAGCATATCCGGCAAGGGGGATACGCAGTATTTT. It is translated as CASSISGKGDTQYF.

The chain employs TRBV6-2 or TRBV6-3 and TRBJ2-1; 10 bases are a match to TRBD2. The CDR3 length is 14 residues. CDR1 is MNHEY, CDR2 SVGEGT, per germline. V lost 6 bases and J lost 13; bases outside the gene matches: 12. This CDR3 is CASSPDLAGAHQFF. Written as DNA, the CDR3 is TGTGCCAGCAGCCCTGACCTAGCGGGGGCCCACCAGTTCTTC.

This clonotype was seen only a few times. This chain joins TRBV5-4 and TRBJ2-1; D remains ambiguous. The CDR3 length is 13 residues. V gave up 4 bases and J gave up 13 bases, with 18 bases separating them. Germline CDR1 SGHNT, CDR2 YYREEE (reference sequence). The CDR3 loop reads CASSPRMEITQFF. CDR3 bases: TGTGCCAGCAGCCCCAGAATGGAAATCACCCAGTTCTTC.

This clonotype turned up a few times. The chain joins TRBV6-1 to TRBJ1-5, with TRBD1 matching 7 bases. This CDR3 spans 17 amino acids. Germline lookup yields CDR1 MNHNS and CDR2 SASEGT. V lost 6 bases to trimming and J lost 2 bases; unmatched junction nucleotides: 13. The CDR3 DNA reads as TGTGCCAGCAGGCCCCTGATGATTGGACAGGGCAATCAGCCCCAGCATTTT. Protein sequence: CASRPLMIGQGNQPQHF.

In its sample, this clonotype was seen a few times. The V call is TRBV12-3 or TRBV12-4, the J call TRBJ1-1, with D possibly matching TRBD1 (5 bases). The CDR3 is 13 residues long. Trimming stripped 7 bases from V and 4 bases from J, with 13 bases between. The CDR3: CASTPGVGTEAFF. The CDR3 bases are TGTGCCAGCACCCCGGGGGTGGGCACTGAAGCTTTCTTT.

V usage is TRBV11-2 and J usage is TRBJ2-7, with 8 nucleotides matching TRBD1. The CDR3 loop spans 13 amino acids. In germline, CDR1 is SGHAT, CDR2 FQNNGV. V trimming: 5 bases; J trimming: 5 bases; junction bases outside the gene matches: 5. The CDR3 coding sequence is TGTGCCAGCAGCCTGGACAGGGATCACGAGCAGTACTTC. It yields the protein CASSLDRDHEQYF.

A word on this clonotype: No conserved phenylalanine or tryptophan ends this CDR3, so it is likely a read error. V gene TRBV20-1 combines with J gene TRBJ1-5, with TRBD1 as a possible D gene (5 bases). V lost 5 bases and J 5 bases, leaving 22 bases between the germline ends. CDR3 length: 16 residues. Germline CDR1 DFQATT, CDR2 SNEGSKA (reference sequence). CDR3 residues: CSAGVPQGSPHQPQHV. CDR3 coding DNA: TGCAGTGCTGGGGTCCCCCAGGGTTCCCCGCATCAGCCCCAGCATGTT.

This clonotype was recorded only once. This chain connects TRBV2 to TRBJ2-4; perhaps TRBD1 as D (8 bases). Between the trimmed V and J ends, which lost 8 bases and 1 base, there was a span of 21 bases. The V gene's germline CDR1 is SNHLY and CDR2 FYNNEI. This CDR3 comprises 17 residues. CDR3 residues: CASGGGRTGRAKNIQYF. The CDR3 DNA reads as TGTGCCAGCGGGGGGGGACGGACAGGGCGGGCCAAAAACATTCAGTACTTC.

The sample holds a few counts of this clonotype. V is TRBV5-5 and J is TRBJ2-1; no reliable D call. This CDR3 has 15 amino acids. V lost 0 bases and J 1 base, leaving 8 bases between the germline ends. Germline CDR1 is SGHKS and CDR2 is YYEKEE (reference sequence). The CDR3 bases are TGTGCCAGCAGCTTGGGAGCGACATCCTACAATGAGCAGTTCTTC. Its protein is CASSLGATSYNEQFF.

The chain is built from TRBV9 and TRBJ2-5, with D perhaps matching TRBD1 (5 bases). V lost 4 bases, J lost 4 bases, and 14 bases lay in between. The CDR3 has 14 amino acids. From germline, CDR1 is SGDLS and CDR2 YYNGEE. This chain's CDR3 is CASSPPGMVETQYF. The DNA for the CDR3 is TGTGCCAGCAGCCCACCAGGGATGGTAGAGACCCAGTACTTC.

The chain is built from TRBV6-2 or TRBV6-3 and TRBJ1-1; D gene uncertain. This CDR3 is 15 amino acids long. Germline lookup yields CDR1 MNHEY and CDR2 SVGEGT. The V end lost 5 bases, the J end lost 5 bases, and 18 bases lay between the germline ends. CDR3: CASSPDGVLLTEAFF. CDR3 coding DNA: TGTGCCAGCAGTCCCGATGGGGTCTTGTTGACTGAAGCTTTCTTT.

The rearrangement links TRBV6-4 to TRBJ1-1, with TRBD1 matching 7 bases. The length of the CDR3 is 12 residues. Trimming took 9 bases from V and 1 from J; bases not matched to a gene: 2. CDR1 and CDR2 (germline): MRHNA, SNTAGT. The CDR3 loop reads CARGTENTEAFF. The CDR3 nucleotides are TGTGCCAGGGGGACAGAGAACACTGAAGCTTTCTTT.

This clonotype was detected many times. In nucleotides, the CDR3 is TGTGCCAGCAGTGAACGAAGGTTCGAGCAGTACTTC. It yields the protein CASSERRFEQYF. V is TRBV6-1 and J is TRBJ2-7; D gene uncertain. V was trimmed by 2 bases and J by 6 bases, leaving 8 bases between them. Germline values: CDR1 MNHNS, CDR2 SASEGT. There are 12 residues in the CDR3.

This clonotype was seen many times. The chain recombines TRBV19 with TRBJ2-2; possibly TRBD1 for D (6 bases). There are 15 residues in the CDR3. The V gene's germline CDR1 is LNHDA and CDR2 SQIVND (reference sequence). Trimming took off 6 bases at V and 5 bases at J, with 16 bases between the two ends. The CDR3: CASRLDRTSTGELFF. The CDR3 DNA is TGTGCCAGTAGGCTGGACAGAACTTCTACCGGGGAGCTGTTTTTT.

This clonotype was seen only a few times. V gene TRBV6-2 or TRBV6-3 combines with J gene TRBJ1-5; D unclear. V lost 6 bases and J 2 bases, leaving 11 bases between the germline ends. Per germline, CDR1 MNHEY and CDR2 SVGEGT. This CDR3 is 14 amino acids long. The DNA of the CDR3 is TGTGCCAGCAGCGCTACGTTGGGCAATCAGCCCCAGCATTTT. This gives the protein CASSATLGNQPQHF.

A few counts support this clonotype. This rearrangement joins TRBV3-1 to TRBJ2-3; D remains unclear. Per germline, CDR1 LGHDT and CDR2 YNNKEL (reference sequence). This CDR3 contains 16 residues. Deletions cut 2 bases from V and 0 bases from J, with 12 bases between. Here the CDR3 DNA reads TGTGCCAGCAGCCAATGGCTTGGGGTTAGCACAGATACGCAGTATTTT. Translating it yields CASSQWLGVSTDTQYF.

This clonotype was observed a handful of times. J is TRBJ1-2 and V is TRBV4-2; D remains unclear. This CDR3 spans 17 amino acids. Trimming took 0 bases from V and 4 from J, leaving 18 bases between them. The germline V gene encodes CDR1 LGHNA and CDR2 YNFKEQ. CDR3 DNA: TGTGCCAGCAGCCAAGATCCCTCGGCGGCGAGCTTCTATGGCTACACCTTC. Encoded protein: CASSQDPSAASFYGYTF.

The DNA of the CDR3 is TGTGCCAGCAGTTGGGGCAGGGGGTTCCACGAGCAGTACTTC. It encodes CASSWGRGFHEQYF. The V and J genes are TRBV28 and TRBJ2-7; 7 nucleotides line up with TRBD1. V was pared by 4 bases and J by 5 bases, with 8 bases of the junction left unmatched. CDR3 length: 14 amino acids. The germline CDR1 and CDR2 sequences are MDHEN and SYDVKM.

V is TRBV7-6 and J is TRBJ1-5; D remains ambiguous. This CDR3 comprises 15 residues. V lost 1 base and J lost 5, with 12 bases in between. Germline CDR1 reads SGHVS; CDR2 reads FNYEAQ. CDR3: CASSLVPGTDQPQHF. CDR3 DNA sequence: TGTGCCAGCAGCTTAGTGCCTGGTACTGATCAGCCCCAGCATTTT.